This TCR beta chain was documented in a study of response to subunit inactivated influenza vaccine. Study findings and constraints: Authors suggested that a seasonal influenza vaccination recruits few new T cells each time.

The sample holds many counts of this clonotype. The antigen is undetermined. At one end, the junction sequence differs from germline, possibly due to a read error. The CDR3 contains 9 residues. Germline V gene data show CDR1 as DFQATT and CDR2 as SNEGSKA (reference sequence). Via MiXCR, TCRdb re-called the RT-PCR reads, giving one row per CDR3 protein. The sample consists of 500,000 to 650,000 distinct CDR3 sequences, approximately 7.1% of them appearing once. The chain joins TRBV20-1 to TRBJ2-7; D is possibly TRBD1 (6 bases). Sample: PBMCs from blood, taken less than 30 months after vaccination. This receptor was taken from a man aged 50 to 69 who received an inactivated influenza vaccine. The CDR3 spells CSPGQGIDF. CDR3 bases: TGCAGTCCGGGGCAGGGGATTGACTTC.